This TCR beta chain is drawn from a study of blood T cells in healthy people across ages. Only a few counts were recorded for this clonotype. CDR1 is DFQATT and CDR2 is SNEGSKA in the germline V gene (reference sequence). The germline V and J ends were trimmed by 0 bases and 5 bases, with 13 bases remaining between them. The CDR3 totals 14 residues. Together with a sample-barcoded 5' primer, a J-beta primer mix was included in a second PCR lasting about 6 to 11 cycles. A single record per CDR3 protein comes from TCRdb applying MiXCR to the 5' RACE reads. Among about 1.8 million distinct CDR3 sequences listed, around 48% were seen once.

This sequence originates from a woman in her forties in good health. The chain links TRBV20-1 to TRBJ2-5, with D unresolved. Sample: blood. As DNA, the CDR3 is TGCAGTGCTAGAGACGGCCACACGGGCGAGACCCAGTACTTC. It is translated as CSARDGHTGETQYF.